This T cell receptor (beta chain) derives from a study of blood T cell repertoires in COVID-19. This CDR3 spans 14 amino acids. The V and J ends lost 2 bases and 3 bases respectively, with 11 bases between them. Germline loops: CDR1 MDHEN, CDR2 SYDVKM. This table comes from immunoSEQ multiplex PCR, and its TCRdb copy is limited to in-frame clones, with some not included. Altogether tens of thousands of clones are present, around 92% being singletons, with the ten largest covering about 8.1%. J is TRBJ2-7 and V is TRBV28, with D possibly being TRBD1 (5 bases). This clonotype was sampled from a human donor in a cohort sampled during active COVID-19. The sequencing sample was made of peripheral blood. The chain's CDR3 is CASSLRQGFYEQYF. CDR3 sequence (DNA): TGTGCCAGCAGTTTACGCCAGGGATTCTACGAGCAGTACTTC. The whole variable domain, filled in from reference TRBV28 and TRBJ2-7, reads DVKVTQSSRYLVKRTGEKVFLECVQDMDHENMFWYRQDPGLGLRLIYFSYDVKMKEKGDIPEGYSVSREKKERFSLILESASTNQTSMYLCASSLRQGFYEQYFGPGTRLTVT.